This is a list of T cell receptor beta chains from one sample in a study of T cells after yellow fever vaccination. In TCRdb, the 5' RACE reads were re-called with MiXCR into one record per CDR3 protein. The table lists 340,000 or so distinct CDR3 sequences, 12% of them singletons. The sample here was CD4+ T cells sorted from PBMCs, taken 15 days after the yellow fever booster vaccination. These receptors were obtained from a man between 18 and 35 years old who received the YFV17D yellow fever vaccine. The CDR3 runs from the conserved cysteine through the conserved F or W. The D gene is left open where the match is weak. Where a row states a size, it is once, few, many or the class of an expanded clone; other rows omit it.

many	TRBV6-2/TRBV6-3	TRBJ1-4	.	CASSPADEKLFF	TGTGCCAGCAGTCCCGCGGATGAAAAACTGTTTTTT
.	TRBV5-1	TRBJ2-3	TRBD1	CASSFGQGPDTQYF	TGCGCCAGCAGCTTTGGACAGGGGCCAGATACGCAGTATTTT
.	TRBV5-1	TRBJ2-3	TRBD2	CASSLEPSGGKDTQYF	TGCGCCAGCAGCTTGGAGCCCAGCGGGGGTAAAGATACGCAGTATTTT
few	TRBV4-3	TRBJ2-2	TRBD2	CASSHLRGGSTGELFF	TGCGCCAGCAGCCATCTCCGCGGGGGATCCACCGGGGAGCTGTTTTTT
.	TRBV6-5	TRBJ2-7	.	CATRPPGLYEQYF	TGTGCCACCCGCCCCCCGGGCCTCTACGAGCAGTACTTC
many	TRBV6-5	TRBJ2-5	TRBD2	CASSYSSSGGARETQYF	TGTGCCAGCAGTTACTCAAGTAGCGGGGGGGCCCGTGAGACCCAGTACTTC
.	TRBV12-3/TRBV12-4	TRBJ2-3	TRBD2	CASSLLITSGGRGPSDTQYF	TGTGCCAGCAGTTTATTAATCACTAGCGGGGGTCGGGGGCCCTCCGATACGCAGTATTTT
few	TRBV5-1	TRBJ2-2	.	CASSVTSFPGELFF	TGCGCCAGCAGCGTGACTAGTTTCCCCGGGGAGCTGTTTTTT
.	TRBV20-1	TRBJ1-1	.	CSARDTWGTEAFF	TGCAGTGCTAGGGACACCTGGGGGACTGAAGCTTTCTTT
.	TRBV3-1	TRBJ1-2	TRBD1	CASSPRQGYYGYTF	TGTGCCAGCAGCCCCCGACAGGGCTACTATGGCTACACCTTC
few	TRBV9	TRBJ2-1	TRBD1	CASRATGGSYNEQFF	TGTGCCAGCAGGGCGACAGGGGGGTCCTACAATGAGCAGTTCTTC
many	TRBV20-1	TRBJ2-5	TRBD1	CSARDRLGQETQYF	TGCAGTGCTCGGGACAGGTTAGGACAAGAGACCCAGTACTTC
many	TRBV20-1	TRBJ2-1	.	CSAHWRPDNEQFF	TGCAGTGCCCACTGGCGGCCCGACAATGAGCAGTTCTTC
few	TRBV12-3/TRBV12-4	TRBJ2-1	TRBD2	CASHWGTPGTSHEQFF	TGTGCCAGCCACTGGGGGACGCCCGGGACTAGCCATGAGCAGTTCTTC
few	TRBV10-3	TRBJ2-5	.	CATGGTEETQYF	TGTGCCACGGGGGGGACAGAAGAGACCCAGTACTTC
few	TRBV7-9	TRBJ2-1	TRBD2	CASSLGSGGTNYEQFF	TGTGCCAGCAGCTTAGGGTCGGGGGGGACGAACTATGAGCAGTTCTTC
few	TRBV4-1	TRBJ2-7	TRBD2	CASSLRLAGDPTYEQYF	TGCGCCAGCAGCCTACGACTAGCGGGGGATCCTACCTACGAGCAGTACTTC
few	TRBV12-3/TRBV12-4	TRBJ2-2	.	CASSPQGGAPGELFF	TGTGCCAGCAGTCCCCAGGGGGGGGCGCCCGGGGAGCTGTTTTTT
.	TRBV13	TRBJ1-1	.	CASSQYSRETEAFF	TGTGCCAGCAGCCAATACTCAAGGGAGACTGAAGCTTTCTTT
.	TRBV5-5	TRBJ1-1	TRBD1	CASSLQGRQLEAFF	TGTGCCAGCAGCTTACAGGGGCGCCAACTTGAAGCTTTCTTT
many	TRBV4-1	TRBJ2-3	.	CASSQVTRGREGGTQYF	TGCGCCAGCAGCCAAGTCACCCGGGGCAGGGAAGGAGGTACGCAGTATTTT
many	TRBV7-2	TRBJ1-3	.	CASSLVGSGVSGNTIYF	TGTGCCAGCAGCTTAGTAGGGTCGGGGGTTTCTGGAAACACCATATATTTT
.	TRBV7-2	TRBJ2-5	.	CASSLGGGFQETQYF	TGTGCCAGCAGCTTAGGCGGCGGGTTTCAAGAGACCCAGTACTTC
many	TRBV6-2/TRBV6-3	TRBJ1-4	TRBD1	CASSSGQSNEKLFF	TGTGCCAGCAGTTCGGGACAGAGTAATGAAAAACTGTTTTTT
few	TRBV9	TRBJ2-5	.	CASSVQGYYETQYF	TGTGCCAGCAGCGTCCAGGGCTACTACGAGACCCAGTACTTC
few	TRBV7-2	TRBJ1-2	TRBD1	CASSSRPRTGVVYGYTF	TGTGCCAGCAGCTCGAGACCCCGGACAGGGGTGGTCTATGGCTACACCTTC
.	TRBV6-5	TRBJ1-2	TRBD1	CASRKGQGGGSGYTF	TGTGCCAGCAGGAAAGGGCAGGGGGGGGGAAGCGGCTACACCTTC
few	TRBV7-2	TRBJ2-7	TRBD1	CASSLWDRAFYEQYF	TGTGCCAGCAGCCTCTGGGACAGGGCGTTCTACGAGCAGTACTTC
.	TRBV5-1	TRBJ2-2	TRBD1	CASTAGQGGDTGELFF	TGCGCCAGCACCGCCGGACAGGGGGGCGATACCGGGGAGCTGTTTTTT
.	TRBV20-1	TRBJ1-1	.	CSDTRTYMYTVAFF	TGCAGTGATACCCGGACCTACATGTACACTGTAGCTTTCTTT
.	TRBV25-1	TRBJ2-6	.	CASSDLGFTGANVLTF	TGTGCCAGCAGTGATCTGGGATTCACTGGGGCCAACGTCCTGACTTTC
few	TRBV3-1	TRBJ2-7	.	CASSQEVNRYEQYF	TGTGCCAGCAGCCAAGAGGTGAATAGGTACGAGCAGTACTTC
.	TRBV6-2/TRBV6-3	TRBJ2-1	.	CASSSQIRNEQFF	TGTGCCAGCAGTTCCCAGATAAGGAATGAGCAGTTCTTC
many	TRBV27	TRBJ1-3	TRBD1	CASSERQGFSGNTIYF	TGTGCCAGCAGTGAACGACAGGGATTCTCTGGAAACACCATATATTTT
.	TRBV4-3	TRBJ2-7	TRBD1	CASSRSGTAYEQYF	TGCGCCAGCAGCCGCTCCGGGACAGCCTACGAGCAGTACTTC
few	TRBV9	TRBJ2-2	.	CASSPQADGELFF	TGTGCCAGCAGCCCGCAGGCAGACGGGGAGCTGTTTTTT
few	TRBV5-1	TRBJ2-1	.	CASRGRIGFEGNEQFF	TGCGCCAGCAGGGGCAGGATAGGATTCGAGGGAAATGAGCAGTTCTTC
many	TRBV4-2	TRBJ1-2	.	CASSQDSAKPGIVGYTF	TGTGCCAGCAGCCAAGATAGCGCTAAGCCAGGGATTGTGGGCTACACCTTC
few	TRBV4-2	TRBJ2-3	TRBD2	CASSQDTTGGLDTQYF	TGTGCCAGCAGCCAAGATACTACGGGGGGGCTAGATACGCAGTATTTT
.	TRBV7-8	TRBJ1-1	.	CASSPRPHLVFAEAFF	TGTGCCAGCAGCCCCCGGCCCCATTTAGTCTTTGCTGAAGCTTTCTTT
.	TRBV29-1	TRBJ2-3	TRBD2	CSVTPRGGETDTQYF	TGCAGCGTTACCCCCCGCGGGGGGGAGACAGATACGCAGTATTTT
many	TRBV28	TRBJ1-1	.	CASSSGSTEAFF	TGTGCCAGCAGCTCCGGGAGCACTGAAGCTTTCTTT
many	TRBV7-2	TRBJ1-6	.	CASSLSAGSPLHF	TGTGCCAGCAGCTTGTCAGCTGGTTCACCCCTCCACTTT
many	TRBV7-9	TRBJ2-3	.	CAQDPGLGDTQYF	TGTGCCCAAGATCCAGGGTTGGGAGATACGCAGTATTTT
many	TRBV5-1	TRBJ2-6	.	CASSWGPTGANVLTF	TGCGCCAGCAGCTGGGGTCCCACGGGGGCCAACGTCCTGACTTTC